This T cell receptor (beta chain) was found in a study of blood T cell repertoires in COVID-19. Study overall: Samples representing acute and convalescent COVID-19 were sourced from the United States, Italy and Spain. In each case, the material was cDNA or gDNA derived from T cells, B-cell-depleted T cells, or PBMCs.

The J segment lost 7 bases and the V segment lost 1 base, leaving 12 bases of the junction unmatched. This CDR3 comprises 17 residues. Germline V gene data show CDR1 as KGHSH and CDR2 as LQKENI. Per the authors' pipeline: Cell counts per sample came from amplifying reference gene primers. TCRdb keeps only in-frame clones here, not all; method: immunoSEQ multiplex PCR. V and J calls plus clone size are reproduced from that table; the DNA served to infer D and trimming. The data show more than 110,000 clones, about three quarters seen once. The source material was peripheral blood. The chain employs TRBV18 and TRBJ2-2; 7 bases agree with TRBD1. This clonotype originated in a woman aged 45-65 years with active or convalescent COVID-19. CDR3 nucleotide sequence: TGTGCCAGCTCACCACGTACCCCGACAGGGTCCGGCGGGGAGCTGTTTTTT. Residues: CASSPRTPTGSGGELFF.